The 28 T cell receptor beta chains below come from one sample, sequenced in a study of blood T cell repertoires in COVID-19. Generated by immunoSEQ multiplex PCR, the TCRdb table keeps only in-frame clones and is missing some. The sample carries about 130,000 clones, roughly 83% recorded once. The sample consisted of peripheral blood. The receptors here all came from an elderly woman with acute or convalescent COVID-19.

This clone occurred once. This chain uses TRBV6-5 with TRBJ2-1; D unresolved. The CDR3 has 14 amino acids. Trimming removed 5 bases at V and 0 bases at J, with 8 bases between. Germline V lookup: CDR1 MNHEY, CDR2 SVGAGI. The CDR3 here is CASSLGSSYNEQFF. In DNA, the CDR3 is TGTGCCAGCAGTCTTGGCAGCTCCTACAATGAGCAGTTCTTC.

The chain's CDR3 is CASRIASGNTEAFF. The CDR3 bases are TGTGCCAGTAGAATCGCATCCGGGAACACTGAAGCTTTCTTT. The chain combines TRBV19 with TRBJ1-1; D is unresolved. The CDR3 sequence is 14 residues long. V was clipped by 6 bases and J by 1 base, with 12 bases between them. Germline CDR1 and CDR2: LNHDA and SQIVND (reference sequence).

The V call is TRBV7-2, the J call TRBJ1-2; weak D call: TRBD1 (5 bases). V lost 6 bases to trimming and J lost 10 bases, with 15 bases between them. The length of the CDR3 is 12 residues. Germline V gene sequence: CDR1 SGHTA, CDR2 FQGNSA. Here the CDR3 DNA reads TGTGCCAGCAGAATTAGCGGGGCAGACTACACCTTC. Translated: CASRISGADYTF. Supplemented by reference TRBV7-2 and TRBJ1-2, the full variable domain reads GAGVSQSPSNKVTEKGKDVELRCDPISGHTALYWYRQSLGQGLEFLIYFQGNSAPDKSGLPSDRFSAERTGGSVSTLTIQRTQQEDSAVYLCASRISGADYTFGSGTRLTVV.

The CDR3 bases are TGTGCCAGCAGAACCCAGGACAGCCGTAATGAAAAACTGTTTTTT. It translates to CASRTQDSRNEKLFF. The V and J genes are TRBV5-5 and TRBJ1-4; a possible D gene is TRBD1 (6 bases). V lost 5 bases and J lost 4, with 15 bases in between. CDR1 and CDR2 (germline): SGHKS, YYEKEE (reference sequence). This CDR3 comprises 15 residues.

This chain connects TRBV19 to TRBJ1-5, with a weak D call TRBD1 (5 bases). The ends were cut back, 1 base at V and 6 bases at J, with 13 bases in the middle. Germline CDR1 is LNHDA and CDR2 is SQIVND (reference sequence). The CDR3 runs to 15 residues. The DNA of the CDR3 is TGTGCCAGTAGTATAGGTTGGGCAGGGCCTCAGCCCCAGCATTTT. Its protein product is CASSIGWAGPQPQHF.

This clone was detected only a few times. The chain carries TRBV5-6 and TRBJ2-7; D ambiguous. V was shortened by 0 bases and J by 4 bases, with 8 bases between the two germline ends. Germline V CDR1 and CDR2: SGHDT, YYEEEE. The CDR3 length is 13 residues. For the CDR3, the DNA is TGTGCCAGCAGCTTGGGACGGAGTTACGAGCAGTACTTC. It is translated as CASSLGRSYEQYF.

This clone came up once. The chain's CDR3 is CSSRTGGNYGYTF. CDR3 in DNA: TGCAGCTCCCGGACAGGGGGCAACTATGGCTACACCTTC. This chain joins TRBV29-1 and TRBJ1-2, with 11 positions matching TRBD1. J was trimmed by 2 bases and V by 8 bases; bases with no gene match: 4. Looked up from germline, CDR1 is SQVTM and CDR2 is ANQGSEA. The CDR3 extends over 13 amino acids.

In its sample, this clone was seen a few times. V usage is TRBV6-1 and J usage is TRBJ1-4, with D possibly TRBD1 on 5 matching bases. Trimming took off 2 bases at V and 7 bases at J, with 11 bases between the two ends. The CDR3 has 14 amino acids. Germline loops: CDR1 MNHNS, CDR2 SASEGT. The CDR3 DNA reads TGTGCCAGCAGTGAAAGCTGGGGGGTTGAAAAACTGTTTTTT. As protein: CASSESWGVEKLFF.

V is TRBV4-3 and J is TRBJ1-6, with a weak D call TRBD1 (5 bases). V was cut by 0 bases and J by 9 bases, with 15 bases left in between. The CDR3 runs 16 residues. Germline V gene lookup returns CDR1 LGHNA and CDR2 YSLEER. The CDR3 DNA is TGCGCCAGCAGCCAAGATCGGGGGAGGTCGGGTTCACCCCTCCACTTT. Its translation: CASSQDRGRSGSPLHF.

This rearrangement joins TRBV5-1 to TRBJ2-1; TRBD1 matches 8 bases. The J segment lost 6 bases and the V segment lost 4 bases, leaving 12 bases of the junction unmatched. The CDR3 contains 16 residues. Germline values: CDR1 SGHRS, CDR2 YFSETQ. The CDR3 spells CASSIGFQGASNEQFF. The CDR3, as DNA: TGCGCCAGCAGCATAGGGTTCCAGGGGGCGTCCAATGAGCAGTTCTTC. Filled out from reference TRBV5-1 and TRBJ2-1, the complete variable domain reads KAGVTQTPRYLIKTRGQQVTLSCSPISGHRSVSWYQQTPGQGLQFLFEYFSETQRNKGNFPGRFSGRQFSNSRSEMNVSTLELGDSALYLCASSIGFQGASNEQFFGPGTRLTVL.

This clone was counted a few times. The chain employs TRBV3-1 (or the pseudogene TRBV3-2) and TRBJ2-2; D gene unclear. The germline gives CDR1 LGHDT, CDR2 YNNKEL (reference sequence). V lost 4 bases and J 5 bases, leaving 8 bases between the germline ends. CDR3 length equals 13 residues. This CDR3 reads CASSPDGTGELFF. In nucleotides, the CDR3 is TGTGCCAGCAGCCCAGACGGGACCGGGGAGCTGTTTTTT.

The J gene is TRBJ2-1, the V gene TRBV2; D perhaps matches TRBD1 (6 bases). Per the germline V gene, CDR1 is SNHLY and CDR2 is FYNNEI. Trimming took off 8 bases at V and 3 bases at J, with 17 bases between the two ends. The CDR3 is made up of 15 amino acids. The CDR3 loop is CASRGSGTLYNEQFF. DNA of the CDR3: TGTGCCAGCCGTGGGTCCGGGACACTCTACAATGAGCAGTTCTTC.

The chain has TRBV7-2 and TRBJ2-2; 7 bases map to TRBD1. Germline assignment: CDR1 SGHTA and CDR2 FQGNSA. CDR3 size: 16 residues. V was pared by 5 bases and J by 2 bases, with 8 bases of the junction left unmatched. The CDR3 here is CASSPPGTANTGELFF. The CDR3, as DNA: TGTGCCAGCAGCCCTCCGGGGACAGCTAACACCGGGGAGCTGTTTTTT.

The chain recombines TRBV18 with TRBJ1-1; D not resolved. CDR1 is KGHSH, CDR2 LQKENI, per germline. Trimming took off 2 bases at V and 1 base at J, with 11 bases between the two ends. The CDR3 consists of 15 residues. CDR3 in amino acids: CASSPGLTRNTEAFF. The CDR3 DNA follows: TGTGCCAGCTCACCAGGGCTCACTCGGAACACTGAAGCTTTCTTT.

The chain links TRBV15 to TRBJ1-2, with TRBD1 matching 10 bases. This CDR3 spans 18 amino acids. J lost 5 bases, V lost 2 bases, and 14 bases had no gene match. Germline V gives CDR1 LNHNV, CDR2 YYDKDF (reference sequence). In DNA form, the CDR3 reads TGTGCCACCAGCAGATCGGGGGTCCCGACAGGGGGCAAATATGGCTACACCTTC. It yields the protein CATSRSGVPTGGKYGYTF.

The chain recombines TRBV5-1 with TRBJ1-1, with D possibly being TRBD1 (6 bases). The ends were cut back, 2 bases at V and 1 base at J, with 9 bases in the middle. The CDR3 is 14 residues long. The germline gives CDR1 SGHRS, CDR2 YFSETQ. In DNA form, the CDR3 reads TGCGCCAGCAGCTTCCCGGGACAGAACACTGAAGCTTTCTTT. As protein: CASSFPGQNTEAFF.

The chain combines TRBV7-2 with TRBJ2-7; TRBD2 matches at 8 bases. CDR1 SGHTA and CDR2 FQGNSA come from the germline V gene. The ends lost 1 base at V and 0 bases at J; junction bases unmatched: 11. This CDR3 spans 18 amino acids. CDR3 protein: CASSLDTISGGISYEQYF. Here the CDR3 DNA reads TGTGCCAGCAGCTTAGATACAATAAGCGGGGGAATCTCCTACGAGCAGTACTTC.

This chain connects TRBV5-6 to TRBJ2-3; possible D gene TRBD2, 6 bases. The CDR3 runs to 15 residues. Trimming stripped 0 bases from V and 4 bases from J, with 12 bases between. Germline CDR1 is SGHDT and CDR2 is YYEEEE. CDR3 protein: CASSLETGGADTQYF. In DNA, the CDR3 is TGTGCCAGCAGCTTGGAGACGGGCGGGGCAGATACGCAGTATTTT.

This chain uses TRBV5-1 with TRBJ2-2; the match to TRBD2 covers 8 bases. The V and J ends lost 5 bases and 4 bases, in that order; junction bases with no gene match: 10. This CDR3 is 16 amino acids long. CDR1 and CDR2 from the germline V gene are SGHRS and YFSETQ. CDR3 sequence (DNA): TGCGCCAGCAGTTCCCCGGGGACTAGTGCCACCGGGGAGCTGTTTTTT. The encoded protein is CASSSPGTSATGELFF.

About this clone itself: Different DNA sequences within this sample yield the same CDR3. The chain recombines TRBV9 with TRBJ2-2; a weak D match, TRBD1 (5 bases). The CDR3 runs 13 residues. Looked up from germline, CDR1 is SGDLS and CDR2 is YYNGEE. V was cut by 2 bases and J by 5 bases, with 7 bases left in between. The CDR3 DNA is TGTGCCAGCAGCGTTCAGGGAACCGGGGAGCTGTTTTTT. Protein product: CASSVQGTGELFF.

The CDR3 reads CASSTGISYGYTF. DNA of the CDR3: TGTGCCAGCTCTACAGGGATATCTTACGGCTACACCTTC. The chain recombines TRBV28 with TRBJ1-2; perhaps TRBD1 as D (6 bases). The V gene's germline CDR1 is MDHEN and CDR2 SYDVKM. Trimming took off 8 bases at V and 8 bases at J, with 18 bases between the two ends. The CDR3 is made up of 13 amino acids.

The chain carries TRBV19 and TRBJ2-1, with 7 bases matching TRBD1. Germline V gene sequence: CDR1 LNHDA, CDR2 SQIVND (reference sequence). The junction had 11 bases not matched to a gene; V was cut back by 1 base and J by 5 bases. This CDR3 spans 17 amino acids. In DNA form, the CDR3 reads TGTGCCAGTAGTATAGGAGGGGGCGCGGGCTTCGACAATGAGCAGTTCTTC. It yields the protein CASSIGGGAGFDNEQFF. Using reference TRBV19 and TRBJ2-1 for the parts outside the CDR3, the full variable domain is DGGITQSPKYLFRKEGQNVTLSCEQNLNHDAMYWYRQDPGQGLRLIYYSQIVNDFQKGDIAEGYSVSREKKESFPLTVTSAQKNPTAFYLCASSIGGGAGFDNEQFFGPGTRLTVL.

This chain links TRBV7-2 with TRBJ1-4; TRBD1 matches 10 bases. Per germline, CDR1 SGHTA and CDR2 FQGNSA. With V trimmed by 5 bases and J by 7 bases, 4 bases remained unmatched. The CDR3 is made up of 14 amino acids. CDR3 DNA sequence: TGTGCCAGCAGCCCCGACAGGGGGCTTGAAAAACTGTTTTTT. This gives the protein CASSPDRGLEKLFF.

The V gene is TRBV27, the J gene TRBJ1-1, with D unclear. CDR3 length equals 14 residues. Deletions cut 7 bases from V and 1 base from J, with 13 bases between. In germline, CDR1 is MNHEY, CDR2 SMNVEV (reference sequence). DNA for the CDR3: TGTGCCAGCATGGAGGGAGGTACGAACACTGAAGCTTTCTTT. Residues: CASMEGGTNTEAFF.

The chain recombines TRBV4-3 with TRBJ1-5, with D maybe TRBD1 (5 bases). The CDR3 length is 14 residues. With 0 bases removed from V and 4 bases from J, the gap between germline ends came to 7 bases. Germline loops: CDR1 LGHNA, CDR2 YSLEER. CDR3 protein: CASSQDGGNQPQHF. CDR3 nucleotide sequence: TGCGCCAGCAGCCAAGACGGGGGGAATCAGCCCCAGCATTTT.

The DNA for the CDR3 is TGCGCCAGCAGCCACTGGACAGGGAGGTCTGGGGAGAATGAGCAGTTCTTC. It yields the protein CASSHWTGRSGENEQFF. The rearrangement links TRBV4-3 to TRBJ2-1; 8 bases align to TRBD1. CDR1 is LGHNA and CDR2 is YSLEER in the germline V gene. V lost 3 bases and J lost 7; bases outside the gene matches: 14. This CDR3 comprises 17 residues.

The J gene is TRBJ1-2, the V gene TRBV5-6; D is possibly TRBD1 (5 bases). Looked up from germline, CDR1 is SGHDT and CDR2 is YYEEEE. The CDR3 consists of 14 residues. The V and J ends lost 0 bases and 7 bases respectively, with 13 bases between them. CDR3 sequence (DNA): TGTGCCAGCAGCTTGGAGCAGGGAGGTGGTGGCTACACCTTC. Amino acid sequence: CASSLEQGGGGYTF.

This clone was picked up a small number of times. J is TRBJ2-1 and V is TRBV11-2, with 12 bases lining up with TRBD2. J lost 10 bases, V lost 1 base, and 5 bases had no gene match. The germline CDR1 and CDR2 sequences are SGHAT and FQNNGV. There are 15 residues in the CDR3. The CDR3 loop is CASSLASGGAREQFF. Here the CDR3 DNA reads TGTGCCAGCAGCTTAGCTAGCGGGGGGGCAAGGGAGCAGTTCTTC.